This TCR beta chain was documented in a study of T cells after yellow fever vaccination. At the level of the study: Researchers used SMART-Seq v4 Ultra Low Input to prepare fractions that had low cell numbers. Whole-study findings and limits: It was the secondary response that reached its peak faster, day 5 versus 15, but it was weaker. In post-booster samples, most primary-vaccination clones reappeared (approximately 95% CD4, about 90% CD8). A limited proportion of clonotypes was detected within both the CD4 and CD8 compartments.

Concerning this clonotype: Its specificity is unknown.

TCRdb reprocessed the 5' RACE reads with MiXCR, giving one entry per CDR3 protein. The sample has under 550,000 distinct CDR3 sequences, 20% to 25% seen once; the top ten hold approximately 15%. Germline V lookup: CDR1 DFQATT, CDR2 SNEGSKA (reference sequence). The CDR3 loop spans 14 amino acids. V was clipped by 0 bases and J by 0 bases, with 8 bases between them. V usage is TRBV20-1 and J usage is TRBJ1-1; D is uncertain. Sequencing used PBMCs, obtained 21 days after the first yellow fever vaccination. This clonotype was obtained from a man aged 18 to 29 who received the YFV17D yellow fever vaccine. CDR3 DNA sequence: TGCAGTGCTAGAGATTTCGGGGTGAACACTGAAGCTTTCTTT. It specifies CSARDFGVNTEAFF.